This TCR beta chain derives from a study of human thymus T cells (dated by TCRdb to about 2020). Looking at the study overall: TCR alpha and beta repertoires from about 8 infant thymus samples and a few related peripheral blood samples were characterized in the study. Donor ages ranging from about 6 to 250 days were recorded, and over 5 male and a couple of female infants were included in the cohort. Overall study results and their limits: V and J gene segment usage appeared biased in both thymic and peripheral blood repertoires. On average, roughly 800,000 unique TCRB clonotypes were obtained from thymus samples, compared with about 86,000 from blood samples. The related research reported highly overlapping thymic TCR repertoires among unrelated individuals.

Thymus tissue was obtained as surgical resects removed during corrective cardiac surgery. Donors were immunologically healthy infants undergoing open corrective cardiac surgery for congenital heart defects in Finland. Thymocytes were released mechanically from tissue and stored at -70 °C as pellets of roughly 9.5-32 million cells. Genomic DNA was extracted from frozen cell pellets with a QIAsymphony instrument. Taken from cysteine to phenylalanine, the CDR3 has 18 residues. CDR3 DNA only is kept here, 54 bases in frame from base 1. The germline V gene (reference sequence) specifies SGHNT as CDR1 and YYREEE as CDR2. V drops 1 base and J drops 1 base, leaving 17 bases in between. Notes on this clone: Its specific antigen is unknown. Qualities for individual bases were not recorded, and no much larger clone is one base off.

The immunoSEQ multiplex PCR assay was used to amplify the TCRB and TCRAD loci from a standardized amount of quality-controlled genomic DNA. Amplicons spanned the V(D)J region at a length sufficient to cover the CDR3 and identify V and J genes. Amplicon sequencing was performed on an Illumina platform through the commercial immunoSEQ service. Per the original workflow: Primer bias and sequencing errors were corrected as previously described, and TCRAD and TCRB definitions were based on the IMGT database. Repertoires were analysed with immunoSEQ Analyzer 3.0 and VDJTools, covering basic statistics, V/J segment usage, diversity estimates, rarefaction and pairwise overlap. Diversity was estimated with Chao1, ChaoE, Efron-Thisted, Shannon and inverse Simpson indices, and also on datasets down-sampled to the smallest sample. For repertoire overlap, CDR3 nucleotide sequence, V gene and J gene had to match strictly, and clustering was done by Jaccard-based multidimensional scaling. TCRdb stores this immuneACCESS table with in-frame sequences only. Part of the clones is absent; in the studies checked, under half of the shortfall reflects unresolved V genes, and no reason is known for the rest. The DNA gave D and trimming, while V, J and clone size come from that table. Present in this sample are some 72,000 clones, roughly 96% of which were seen just once. The ten top clones hold 0.025% to 0.035% of the sample.

The sequence was obtained from a boy younger than two with a congenital heart defect but otherwise immunologically healthy. The chain is encoded by TRBV5-4 joined to TRBJ2-2; TRBD1 might be the D gene, on 5 matching bases. What was sequenced was thymus tissue. The sequence in DNA is TGTGCCAGCAGCTTGCGGCAGGGCTCCCCTTTGAACACCGGGGAGCTGTTTTTT. Translated, it reads CASSLRQGSPLNTGELFF.